This entry concerns a single T cell receptor beta chain. The antigen remains unidentified. Only in-frame clones appear in the TCRdb table, and some are missing; sequencing was by immunoSEQ multiplex PCR. The table lists about 43,000 clones, approximately 90% of them singletons. The data belong to a study of OX40 agonist ivuxolimab in advanced cancers. Study details: Allowance was made for prior anti-PD-1, anti-PD-L1 or anti-CTLA-4 therapy, and 40% had some.

Individuals having autoimmune disease history or systemic immunosuppression were not enrolled. Blood sampling was done at baseline, cycle 4 day 1, and cycle 7 day 1. Germline assignment: CDR1 SNHLY and CDR2 FYNNEI. The CDR3 has 16 amino acids. V lost 9 bases to trimming and J lost 1 base, with 20 bases between them. Study-wide findings and caveats: Which antigen the expanded peripheral T cells recognized is unknown.

The source of this sequence is an adult with an advanced solid tumor such as melanoma, head and neck, liver or kidney cancer. The rearrangement links TRBV2 to TRBJ2-3; a possible D gene is TRBD2 (6 bases). Sequences were derived from CD4+ or CD8+ T cells sorted from blood, sampled in a trial of the OX40 agonist ivuxolimab. The DNA for the CDR3 is TGTGCCAGGACAAGTGTGGGAGGCTCGGGCACAGATACGCAGTATTTT. Translating gives CARTSVGGSGTDTQYF.